These 22 T cell receptor beta chains were all obtained from the same sample, sequenced in a study of cytomegalovirus exposure and HLA in healthy donors. In the PCR, 60 Vbeta and 13 Jbeta primers were used. Some clones are missing from TCRdb's copy, which holds only in-frame ones; the method was immunoSEQ multiplex PCR. The table includes 150,000 or so clones, about 74% detected once. Input material: PBMCs. These receptors were obtained from a man aged 40-50 years in good health and CMV-seropositive.

In its sample, this clone was seen a few times. The V and J genes are TRBV2 and TRBJ2-2, with TRBD2 matching over 10 bases. Germline CDR1 SNHLY, CDR2 FYNNEI. J was trimmed by 12 bases and V by 4 bases; bases with no gene match: 8. The CDR3 has 14 amino acids. The CDR3 is CASSGRTSGGQLFF. As DNA, the CDR3 is TGTGCCAGCAGTGGGCGGACTAGCGGAGGACAGCTGTTTTTT.

V usage is TRBV10-3 and J usage is TRBJ2-1; a weak D match, TRBD1 (8 bases). Trimming cost V 6 bases and J 4 bases, with 16 bases left between them. The CDR3 runs 15 residues. The germline V gene has CDR1 ENHRY and CDR2 SYGVKD. The CDR3 bases are TGTGCCATCAGCCGGGGGGACAGGTCTTACAATGAGCAGTTCTTC. Translating it yields CAISRGDRSYNEQFF.

The J gene is TRBJ1-5, the V gene TRBV4-2, with D tentatively TRBD1 (6 bases). V lost 6 bases, J lost 3 bases, and 15 bases lay in between. The CDR3 is 15 amino acids. The germline gives CDR1 LGHNA, CDR2 YNFKEQ. The DNA of the CDR3 is TGTGCCAGCAGTCTCAACAGGGTCGACAATCAGCCCCAGCATTTT. Its protein is CASSLNRVDNQPQHF.

The V gene is TRBV5-1, the J gene TRBJ1-3; perhaps TRBD1 as D (6 bases). Per germline, CDR1 SGHRS and CDR2 YFSETQ. The V end was cut by 3 bases, the J end by 0 bases, with 16 bases between. The CDR3 is 17 amino acids. The CDR3 loop is CASSWGTGHLSGNTIYF. The CDR3 DNA reads TGCGCCAGCAGCTGGGGGACGGGACACCTCTCTGGAAACACCATATATTTT.

The rearrangement links TRBV9 to TRBJ2-3; D is perhaps TRBD2 (7 bases). CDR1 and CDR2 (germline): SGDLS, YYNGEE. CDR3 length equals 16 residues. Deletions cut 0 bases from V and 2 bases from J, with 13 bases between. This CDR3 reads CASSVAGGENTDTQYF. The CDR3 DNA follows: TGTGCCAGCAGCGTAGCGGGGGGCGAGAACACAGATACGCAGTATTTT.

CDR3: CASSLRGAGGQETQYF. The CDR3 coding sequence is TGTGCCAGCAGCTTGAGGGGAGCGGGAGGGCAAGAGACCCAGTACTTC. The V and J genes are TRBV7-9 and TRBJ2-5, with 10 bases that match TRBD2. The CDR3 is 16 residues long. The junction had 6 bases not matched to a gene; V was cut back by 3 bases and J by 2 bases. Germline V gene lookup returns CDR1 SEHNR and CDR2 FQNEAQ (reference sequence).

The chain combines TRBV5-1 with TRBJ2-7, with 8 bases lining up with TRBD1. With 4 bases clipped from V and 3 bases from J, the junction kept 6 bases outside the gene matches. Germline values: CDR1 SGHRS, CDR2 YFSETQ. The CDR3 length is 14 residues. In DNA, the CDR3 is TGCGCCAGCAGCCGACAGGGGCAGGGCTACGAGCAGTACTTC. Protein product: CASSRQGQGYEQYF.

In the case of this clone: One end of the junction varies from germline; a read error may be responsible. The CDR3 DNA follows: TGTGCTAGTGGCCTAGAAAGCTCTGGGGCCAACGGCCTGACTTTC. Translated: CASGLESSGANGLTF. The chain combines TRBV12-5 with TRBJ2-6; perhaps TRBD1 as D (5 bases). Per germline, CDR1 LGHNT and CDR2 FRNRAP. CDR3 length equals 15 residues.

The V and J genes are TRBV7-9 and TRBJ1-2; 9 nucleotides match TRBD1. Germline V gene sequence: CDR1 SEHNR, CDR2 FQNEAQ (reference sequence). V lost 5 bases and J lost 4; bases outside the gene matches: 8. The CDR3 contains 15 residues. The CDR3 coding sequence is TGTGCCAGCAGCCCCCGGGACAGGGAGTTCTATGGCTACACCTTC. It translates to CASSPRDREFYGYTF.

CDR3 bases: TGCGCCAGCAGCTTGGGTCAGGGGGTAGGTGGGGAGACCCAGTACTTC. This sequence encodes CASSLGQGVGGETQYF. This chain uses TRBV5-1 with TRBJ2-5, with TRBD1 matching 7 bases. The CDR3 spans 16 residues. V lost 0 bases, J lost 5 bases, and 10 bases stayed unmatched. CDR1 SGHRS and CDR2 YFSETQ come from the germline V gene.

V is TRBV7-6 and J is TRBJ2-3, with no clear D. Between the trimmed V and J ends, which lost 3 bases and 4 bases, there was a span of 8 bases. The CDR3 extends over 13 amino acids. The germline V gene has CDR1 SGHVS and CDR2 FNYEAQ. The CDR3 nucleotides are TGTGCCAGCAGCTTTACGCGATCAGATACGCAGTATTTT. Protein sequence: CASSFTRSDTQYF.

In its sample, this clone was seen once. The chain joins TRBV4-2 to TRBJ2-1, with D perhaps TRBD1 (5 bases). Germline loops: CDR1 LGHNA, CDR2 YNFKEQ. The CDR3 sequence is 17 residues long. Trimming stripped 0 bases from V and 1 base from J, with 13 bases between. The CDR3 loop reads CASSQEQGKESYNEQFF. DNA of the CDR3: TGTGCCAGCAGCCAAGAGCAGGGAAAGGAATCCTACAATGAGCAGTTCTTC.

V and J are TRBV10-3 and TRBJ2-1; D possibly corresponds to TRBD2 (5 bases). The CDR3 contains 12 residues. The V and J ends lost 0 bases and 15 bases respectively, with 12 bases between them. Germline-derived CDR1 and CDR2 are ENHRY and SYGVKD. CDR3 coding DNA: TGTGCCATCAGTGAGTCGGACTTTAGGCGGTTCTTC. This translates into CAISESDFRRFF.

This chain joins TRBV7-3 and TRBJ2-7; TRBD2 might be the D (5 bases). Germline V gives CDR1 SGHTA, CDR2 FQGTGA. The CDR3 runs to 12 residues. V dropped 5 bases and J dropped 7 bases, with 12 bases sitting between them. The CDR3 region is CASSAGGGEQYF. In DNA form, the CDR3 reads TGTGCCAGCAGCGCCGGAGGAGGAGAGCAGTACTTC.

The J gene is TRBJ2-1, the V gene TRBV15, with 10 nucleotides matching TRBD2. From germline, CDR1 is LNHNV and CDR2 YYDKDF (reference sequence). The CDR3 sequence is 16 residues long. Germline trimming cut 0 bases from V and 7 bases from J; bases unmatched to any gene: 6. The CDR3 nucleotides are TGTGCCACCAGCAGAGATGGCCTAGCGGGAGTGAATGAGCAGTTCTTC. This translates into CATSRDGLAGVNEQFF.

The chain joins TRBV13 to TRBJ2-2; 9 nucleotides line up with TRBD2. Germline lookup yields CDR1 PRHDT and CDR2 FYEKMQ (reference sequence). Losses at the gene ends were 2 bases for V and 1 base for J; bases not matched to a gene: 8. The CDR3 totals 18 residues. CDR3 nucleotides: TGTGCCAGCAGCTTACTAGCGGGGAAGACGGGGAACACCGGGGAGCTGTTTTTT. Protein sequence: CASSLLAGKTGNTGELFF.

The CDR3 coding sequence is TGTGCCAGTAGTTTGTGGACAGGGGGTACCGACGAGCAGTACTTC. Amino acid sequence: CASSLWTGGTDEQYF. V usage is TRBV19 and J usage is TRBJ2-5; 10 bases align to TRBD1. The J call may be incorrect, as the DNA end agrees better with TRBJ2-7. Germline V gives CDR1 LNHDA, CDR2 SQIVND (reference sequence). The CDR3 loop spans 15 amino acids.

The genes are TRBV11-1 and TRBJ2-1; 9 nucleotides align to TRBD1. The V gene's germline CDR1 is SGHAT and CDR2 FQDESV (reference sequence). The CDR3 extends over 16 amino acids. J gave up 6 bases and V 6 bases, and 12 bases lay outside the gene matches. The CDR3 bases are TGTGCCAGCAGGGACAGGGGAAAGGGGACAGTCAATGAGCAGTTCTTC. It is translated as CASRDRGKGTVNEQFF.

A few counts support this clone. V usage is TRBV7-9 and J usage is TRBJ1-1, with 10 bases aligning to TRBD1. This CDR3 has 16 amino acids. Germline loops: CDR1 SEHNR, CDR2 FQNEAQ (reference sequence). The J segment lost 6 bases and the V segment lost 0 bases, leaving 7 bases of the junction unmatched. DNA of the CDR3: TGTGCCAGCAGCTTAGCCGGGACAGGGGCAAGAGCTGAAGCTTTCTTT. Translating gives CASSLAGTGARAEAFF.

V and J are TRBV4-1 and TRBJ2-5; D possibly corresponds to TRBD2 (6 bases). This CDR3 is built from 17 residues. Trimming shortened V by 1 base and J by 0 bases, and 15 bases separated the two germline ends. The germline gives CDR1 MGHRA, CDR2 YSYEKL. The CDR3 protein is CASSQVRLADNQETQYF. Written as DNA, the CDR3 is TGCGCCAGCAGCCAAGTCCGATTAGCGGACAACCAAGAGACCCAGTACTTC.

The chain couples TRBV6-1 to TRBJ2-5, with 10 bases identical to TRBD2. Matching the DNA end better, TRBJ2-7 makes the J call doubtful. This CDR3 has 15 residues. CDR1 and CDR2 (germline): MNHNS, SASEGT. CDR3 residues: CASSALAGVLYEQYF. Written as DNA, the CDR3 is TGTGCCAGCAGTGCCCTAGCGGGAGTTCTCTACGAGCAGTACTTC.

V is TRBV10-1 and J is TRBJ1-2; weak D call: TRBD1 (6 bases). Germline V CDR1 and CDR2: WNHNN, SYGVQD (reference sequence). V lost 6 bases, J lost 2 bases, and 10 bases lay in between. This CDR3 spans 13 amino acids. The CDR3 DNA reads as TGCGCCAGCAGCCCCGGGACAAACTATGGCTACACCTTC. It is translated as CASSPGTNYGYTF.